These 13 T cell receptor beta chains share one sample of origin, sequenced in a study of beta chain features in type 1 diabetes. The isolated RNA, all of it, was reverse transcribed, so expressed TCRB transcripts were what got sequenced. Measured with immunoSEQ multiplex PCR; TCRdb has only the in-frame clones, and not every one. The sample holds about 620,000 clones, around 15% seen once. The sequencing sample was made of naive CD4+ T cells from blood. All receptors derive from a man between 18 and 29 years old in good health.

V usage is TRBV6-1 and J usage is TRBJ2-3, with 7 bases aligning to TRBD1. The germline CDR1 and CDR2 sequences are MNHNS and SASEGT. The CDR3 loop spans 15 amino acids. J was trimmed by 2 bases and V by 2 bases; bases with no gene match: 4. CDR3 region: CASSERGQYTDTQYF. The CDR3 region has the DNA TGTGCCAGCAGTGAACGGGGACAGTACACAGATACGCAGTATTTT.

This chain links TRBV10-3 with TRBJ2-7; D ambiguous. The CDR3 loop spans 12 amino acids. From germline, CDR1 is ENHRY and CDR2 SYGVKD. Trimming stripped 8 bases from V and 0 bases from J, with 8 bases between. Written as DNA, the CDR3 is TGTGCCATCGGCGATAACTCCTACGAGCAGTACTTC. Amino acids: CAIGDNSYEQYF.

This rearrangement joins TRBV9 to TRBJ2-2; TRBD1 matches at 9 bases. Per the germline V gene, CDR1 is SGDLS and CDR2 is YYNGEE. V lost 3 bases and J lost 1; bases outside the gene matches: 1. The CDR3 contains 15 residues. The CDR3 DNA is TGTGCCAGCAGCGAGGGACAGGGGAACACCGGGGAGCTGTTTTTT. Its translation is CASSEGQGNTGELFF.

J is TRBJ1-1 and V is TRBV19; D is undetermined. The CDR3 sequence is 12 residues long. CDR1 is LNHDA and CDR2 is SQIVND in the germline V gene (reference sequence). V was clipped by 5 bases and J by 6 bases, with 10 bases between them. The CDR3 here is CASSSQVSEAFF. CDR3 in DNA: TGTGCCAGTAGTTCCCAGGTGTCTGAAGCTTTCTTT.

The rearrangement links TRBV29-1 to TRBJ1-2; D is undetermined. The CDR3 has 11 residues. V was shortened by 4 bases and J by 6 bases, with 9 bases between the two germline ends. Per the germline V gene, CDR1 is SQVTM and CDR2 is ANQGSEA. The CDR3 region is CSVVREDGYTF. For the CDR3, the DNA is TGCAGCGTTGTAAGGGAGGATGGCTACACCTTC.

This clone was recorded a few times. The chain joins TRBV30 to TRBJ1-2, with 7 bases matching TRBD1. CDR1 GTSNPN and CDR2 SVGIG come from the germline V gene (reference sequence). Trimming removed 2 bases from V and 8 bases from J; junction bases left unmatched: 5. The CDR3 is made up of 12 amino acids. CDR3 amino acids: CAWSMGQRGYTF. CDR3 coding DNA: TGTGCCTGGAGTATGGGACAGCGCGGCTACACCTTC.

This clone was recorded a few times. This CDR3 is CAWIPGEGAGEKLFF. DNA for the CDR3: TGTGCCTGGATTCCAGGGGAGGGGGCTGGTGAAAAACTGTTTTTT. The chain employs TRBV30 and TRBJ1-4; 7 bases are a match to TRBD1. CDR1 GTSNPN and CDR2 SVGIG come from the germline V gene (reference sequence). The ends lost 4 bases at V and 7 bases at J; junction bases unmatched: 12. This CDR3 has 15 amino acids.

The gene calls are TRBV28 and TRBJ2-1; D might be TRBD2 (7 bases). This CDR3 comprises 14 residues. Trimming took 11 bases from V and 0 from J, leaving 14 bases between them. CDR1 is MDHEN and CDR2 is SYDVKM in the germline V gene. CDR3 coding DNA: TGTGCCGCCGAGAGGGGGGGCTCCTACAATGAGCAGTTCTTC. Residues: CAAERGGSYNEQFF.

The rearrangement uses TRBV23-1 and TRBJ2-1, with D maybe TRBD2 (5 bases). TRBV23-1 is reported as an ORF; its role is uncertain. V was pared by 7 bases and J by 8 bases, with 24 bases between. The CDR3 length is 16 residues. CDR3 sequence: CASTSLRDFAADEQFF. CDR3 in DNA: TGCGCCAGCACCTCCCTCCGGGATTTCGCGGCGGATGAGCAGTTCTTC.

V gene TRBV28 combines with J gene TRBJ2-1; tentative D call: TRBD1 (5 bases). V lost 2 bases to trimming and J lost 1 base, with 9 bases between them. The germline V gene encodes CDR1 MDHEN and CDR2 SYDVKM. The CDR3 extends over 15 amino acids. The chain's CDR3 is CASSLAGPSYNEQFF. CDR3 bases: TGTGCCAGCAGTTTAGCAGGGCCGTCCTACAATGAGCAGTTCTTC.

This chain connects TRBV7-2 to TRBJ1-1; possibly TRBD1 for D (5 bases). Per germline, CDR1 SGHTA and CDR2 FQGNSA. The CDR3 extends over 18 amino acids. V lost 5 bases to trimming and J lost 0 bases, with 22 bases between them. CDR3 in amino acids: CASSRNPGTAKMNTEAFF. The CDR3 DNA is TGTGCCAGCAGCAGAAACCCCGGGACGGCTAAAATGAACACTGAAGCTTTCTTT.

This clone turned up a few times. This rearrangement joins TRBV27 to TRBJ2-7, with a tentative D call TRBD1 (6 bases). The CDR3 has 13 amino acids. The ends were cut back, 6 bases at V and 3 bases at J, with 12 bases in the middle. Germline CDR1 reads MNHEY; CDR2 reads SMNVEV (reference sequence). CDR3 amino acids: CASRFRGGYEQYF. For the CDR3, the DNA is TGTGCCAGCAGATTCAGGGGCGGCTACGAGCAGTACTTC.

A few counts support this clone. The CDR3: CASSLVTGGSQETQYF. The CDR3 DNA reads TGTGCCAGCTCACTCGTCACGGGCGGGAGCCAAGAGACCCAGTACTTC. The genes are TRBV18 and TRBJ2-5; 7 bases are a match to TRBD2. Germline V gene sequence: CDR1 KGHSH, CDR2 LQKENI. The CDR3 contains 16 residues. With 4 bases clipped from V and 1 base from J, the junction kept 9 bases outside the gene matches.